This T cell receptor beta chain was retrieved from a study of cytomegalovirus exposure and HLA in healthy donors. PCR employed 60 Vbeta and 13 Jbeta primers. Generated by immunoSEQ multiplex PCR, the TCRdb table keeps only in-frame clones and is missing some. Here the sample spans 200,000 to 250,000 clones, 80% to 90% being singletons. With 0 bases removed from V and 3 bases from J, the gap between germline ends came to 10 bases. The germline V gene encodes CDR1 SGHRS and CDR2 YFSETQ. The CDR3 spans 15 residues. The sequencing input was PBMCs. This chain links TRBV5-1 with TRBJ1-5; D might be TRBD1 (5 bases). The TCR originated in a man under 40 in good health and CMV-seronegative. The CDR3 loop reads CASSLVGAPNQPQHF. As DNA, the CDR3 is TGCGCCAGCAGCTTGGTAGGGGCCCCCAATCAGCCCCAGCATTTT.